This TCR beta chain was captured by sequencing in a study of blood T cell repertoires in COVID-19. In the study overall: Acute-phase and convalescent COVID-19 samples originated in the United States, Italy and Spain. T cells, B-cell-depleted T cells, or PBMCs provided the cDNA or gDNA that served as material.

Authors' processing steps: Researchers report that nucleated cell counts were estimated from reference gene primer amplification. Measured with immunoSEQ multiplex PCR; TCRdb has only the in-frame clones, and not every one. V and J calls and clone size follow that table, whereas D and trimming were derived from the DNA. Found here are about 15,000 clones, 55% to 85% of them singletons; the top ten hold 9% to 10%. Trimming took 1 base from V and 6 from J, leaving 13 bases between them. The germline V gene has CDR1 SGHRS and CDR2 YFSETQ. This CDR3 spans 14 amino acids. The clonotype originates from a man between 65 and 85 years old with acute or convalescent COVID-19. The chain is built from TRBV5-1 and TRBJ1-2; maybe TRBD1 (5 bases). Sequenced input: peripheral blood. DNA of the CDR3: TGCGCCAGCAGCTTGCTCCCAGGGACTGATGGCTACACCTTC. Residues: CASSLLPGTDGYTF.